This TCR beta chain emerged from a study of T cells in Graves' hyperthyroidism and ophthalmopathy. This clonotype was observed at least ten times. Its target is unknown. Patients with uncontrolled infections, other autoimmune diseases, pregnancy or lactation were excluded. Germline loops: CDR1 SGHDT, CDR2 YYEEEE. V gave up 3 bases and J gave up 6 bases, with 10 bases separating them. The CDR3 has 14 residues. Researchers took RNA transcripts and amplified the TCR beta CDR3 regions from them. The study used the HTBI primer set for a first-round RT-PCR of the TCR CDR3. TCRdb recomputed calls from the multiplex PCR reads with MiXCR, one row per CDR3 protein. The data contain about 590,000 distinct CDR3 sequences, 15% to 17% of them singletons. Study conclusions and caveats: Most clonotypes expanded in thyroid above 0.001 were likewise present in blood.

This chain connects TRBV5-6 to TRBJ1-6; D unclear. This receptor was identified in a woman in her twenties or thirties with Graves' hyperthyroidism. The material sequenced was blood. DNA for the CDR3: TGTGCCAGCAGCTCTAGCGGGCTTAATTCACCCCTCCACTTT. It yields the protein CASSSSGLNSPLHF.